The TCR beta chain described here comes from a study of blood T cell repertoires in COVID-19. As for the study in general: COVID-19 samples from acute and convalescent phases originated in the United States, Italy and Spain.

Participant-reported clinical history was the basis for cohort assignment. Recovery among Cohort 3 donors was established by two negative PCRs, clearance, or symptom resolution. As originally analysed: Estimates of nucleated cell counts were drawn from the amplification of reference gene primers. Assay used: immunoSEQ multiplex PCR; TCRdb lists only in-frame clones, some missing. The DNA was the basis for D and trimming; V, J and clone size are from that table. Here the sample spans some 190,000 clones, approximately 84% being singletons. The receptor was isolated from a woman in her twenties or thirties who had recovered from COVID-19. The sequenced sample was PBMCs or T cells enriched from blood (not recorded which).

CDR3 protein: CASSPRAPGTSGANYNEQFF. CDR3 in DNA: TGTGCCAGCAGTCCACGGGCCCCCGGGACTAGCGGGGCTAATTACAATGAGCAGTTCTTC. The V gene is TRBV6-6, the J gene TRBJ2-1, with 13 positions matching TRBD2. CDR3 size: 20 residues. Germline-derived CDR1 and CDR2 are MNHNY and SVGAGI (reference sequence). V shed 5 bases, J shed 4 bases, and the junction held 17 bases outside the gene matches.